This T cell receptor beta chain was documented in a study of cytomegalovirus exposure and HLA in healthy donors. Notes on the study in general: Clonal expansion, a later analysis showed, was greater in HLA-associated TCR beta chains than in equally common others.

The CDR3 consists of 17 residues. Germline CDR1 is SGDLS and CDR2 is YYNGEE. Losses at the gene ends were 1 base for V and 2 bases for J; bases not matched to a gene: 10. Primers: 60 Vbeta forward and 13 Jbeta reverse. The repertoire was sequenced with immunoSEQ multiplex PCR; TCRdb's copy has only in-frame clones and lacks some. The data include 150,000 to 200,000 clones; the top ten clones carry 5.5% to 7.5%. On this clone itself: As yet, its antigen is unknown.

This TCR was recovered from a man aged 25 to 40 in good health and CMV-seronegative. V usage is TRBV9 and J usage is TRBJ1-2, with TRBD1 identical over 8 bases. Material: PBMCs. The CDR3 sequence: CASSVQISGTGNYGYTF. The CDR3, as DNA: TGTGCCAGCAGCGTACAAATTTCCGGGACAGGCAACTATGGCTACACCTTC.